Below are 14 T cell receptor beta chains sequenced from a single sample in a study of molecular identifiers for immune sequencing clone quantification. MiXCR, applied by TCRdb to the PCR reads, yields one record per CDR3 protein. Among approximately 670,000 distinct CDR3 sequences listed, 15% to 20% were seen once. Sequenced sample: naive CD8+ T cells from blood, with Jurkat cell RNA spiked in. Regarding subset: FACS-sorted CD8+CD4-CCR7+CD45RA+ naive T cells. The receptors were gathered from a human donor in good health. Some libraries in this study had Jurkat cell RNA spiked in.

The CDR3 sequence: CASSLQNRQGVYF. The DNA of the CDR3 is TGTGCCAGCAGCTTACAAAATAGACAGGGAGTGTACTTC. The chain couples TRBV7-9 to TRBJ2-5, with 7 nucleotides matching TRBD1. CDR1 is SEHNR, CDR2 FQNEAQ, per germline (reference sequence). Trimming removed 2 bases from V and 13 bases from J; junction bases left unmatched: 10. The length of the CDR3 is 13 residues.

This clonotype came up many times. The rearrangement links TRBV12-3 or TRBV12-4 to TRBJ2-5; D unclear. With 6 bases removed from V and 0 bases from J, the gap between germline ends came to 8 bases. The CDR3 is made up of 13 amino acids. In DNA form, the CDR3 reads TGTGCCAGCAGCACTGACTACCAAGAGACCCAGTACTTC. This gives the protein CASSTDYQETQYF.

This clonotype was counted ten times or more. The genes are TRBV7-9 and TRBJ2-3, with 14 bases identical to TRBD2. Germline-derived CDR1 and CDR2 are SEHNR and FQNEAQ (reference sequence). This CDR3 is 18 amino acids long. The V and J ends lost 2 bases and 6 bases, in that order; junction bases with no gene match: 10. CDR3 in amino acids: CASSLNSAGLAGADTQYF. The CDR3 nucleotides read TGTGCCAGCAGCTTAAATTCGGCGGGACTAGCGGGAGCTGATACGCAGTATTTT.

This clonotype appeared many times. The V and J genes are TRBV7-2 and TRBJ2-5; 7 nucleotides match TRBD2. The length of the CDR3 is 20 residues. Germline CDR1 SGHTA, CDR2 FQGNSA. Trimming removed 0 bases from V and 5 bases from J; junction bases left unmatched: 21. The CDR3 sequence: CASSLAPLDSGTEDGETQYF. CDR3 DNA sequence: TGTGCCAGCAGCTTAGCCCCCCTTGACAGCGGGACGGAGGATGGGGAGACCCAGTACTTC.

J is TRBJ1-5 and V is TRBV28, with 10 positions matching TRBD1. CDR1 and CDR2 from the germline V gene are MDHEN and SYDVKM. The CDR3 contains 17 residues. Germline trimming cut 6 bases from V and 5 bases from J; bases unmatched to any gene: 13. In DNA form, the CDR3 reads TGTGCCAGCAGGCTCCAAACGGGACAGGGGAATGATCAGCCCCAGCATTTT. Its translation: CASRLQTGQGNDQPQHF.

Only one count was recorded for this clonotype. The CDR3 DNA is TGTGCCAGCAGTTCATGGGACAGCCCGACTGAAGCTTTCTTT. Its protein product is CASSSWDSPTEAFF. The J gene is TRBJ1-1, the V gene TRBV6-6; 7 bases match TRBD1. Germline trimming cut 4 bases from V and 5 bases from J; bases unmatched to any gene: 7. The germline gives CDR1 MNHNY, CDR2 SVGAGI (reference sequence). The CDR3 runs 14 residues.

This clonotype was observed a few times. The rearrangement joins TRBV28 to TRBJ1-5; D might be TRBD1 (6 bases). V was cut by 10 bases and J by 7 bases, with 35 bases left in between. Germline-derived CDR1 and CDR2 are MDHEN and SYDVKM. The CDR3 length is 19 residues. The CDR3 DNA reads TGTGCCACCACCCATACAGAACAAGGTCAGGGGACTCCCGGCCAGCCCCAGCATTTT. This encodes CATTHTEQGQGTPGQPQHF.

Many counts were recorded for this clonotype. The chain joins TRBV6-5 to TRBJ1-4; D is possibly TRBD1 (6 bases). This CDR3 is 14 amino acids long. Trimming stripped 5 bases from V and 6 bases from J, with 13 bases between. Germline CDR1 MNHEY, CDR2 SVGAGI. The CDR3 reads CASSHLTGYEKLFF. In DNA form, the CDR3 reads TGTGCCAGCAGTCATCTCACAGGGTATGAAAAACTGTTTTTT.

In this sample, this clonotype turned up a few times. The rearrangement joins TRBV10-3 to TRBJ2-2; TRBD2 aligns across 8 bases. Germline CDR1 ENHRY, CDR2 SYGVKD. V was clipped by 3 bases and J by 6 bases; unmatched bases: 6. This CDR3 is 15 amino acids long. The CDR3 region has the DNA TGTGCCATCAGTGATTGGGGCGGGAGGTCCGGGGAGCTGTTTTTT. Protein: CAISDWGGRSGELFF.

In this sample, this clonotype turned up a few times. This chain links TRBV3-1 with TRBJ2-5; 7 positions match TRBD2. Germline V gene sequence: CDR1 LGHDT, CDR2 YNNKEL (reference sequence). J gave up 5 bases and V 0 bases, and 9 bases lay outside the gene matches. The CDR3 covers 16 residues. CDR3 bases: TGTGCCAGCAGCCAAGACGGTAGCGGGCCGGGGGAGACCCAGTACTTC. Translated, it gives CASSQDGSGPGETQYF.

This clonotype has ten or more counts. This chain joins TRBV7-9 and TRBJ1-1; 7 bases are shared with TRBD1. The CDR3 contains 15 residues. Germline loops: CDR1 SEHNR, CDR2 FQNEAQ (reference sequence). Trimming at V came to 2 bases and at J to 7 bases, leaving 10 bases not matched to a gene. The CDR3 protein is CASSLPLDRLNEAFF. The CDR3 DNA sequence: TGTGCCAGCAGCTTACCCCTGGACAGGCTGAATGAAGCTTTCTTT.

As for this clonotype: A much larger clone is a single base away; this may be a read error. No conserved phenylalanine or tryptophan is present at the end of the CDR3, so a read error is the likely explanation. The chain combines TRBV19 with TRBJ1-5; weak D call: TRBD1 (5 bases). The germline V and J ends were trimmed by 4 bases and 7 bases, with 8 bases remaining between them. Germline CDR1 is LNHDA and CDR2 is SQIVND (reference sequence). The CDR3 is 12 amino acids. DNA of the CDR3: TGTGCCAGTAGTACCGGGGCACAGCCCCAGCATTCT. It encodes CASSTGAQPQHS.

As regards this clonotype: This clone may be a read error of a much larger clone one base away. The gene calls are TRBV28 and TRBJ2-7, with no clear D. From germline, CDR1 is MDHEN and CDR2 SYDVKM. The CDR3 covers 12 residues. V was trimmed by 5 bases and J by 5 bases, leaving 10 bases between them. CDR3 DNA sequence: TGTGCCAGCAGTCCGAACAGTAACGAGCAGTACTTC. This encodes CASSPNSNEQYF.

The chain uses TRBV27 and TRBJ2-2; 9 bases are shared with TRBD2. Germline values: CDR1 MNHEY, CDR2 SMNVEV (reference sequence). This CDR3 has 14 amino acids. The V and J ends lost 5 bases and 4 bases, in that order; junction bases with no gene match: 2. CDR3 DNA: TGTGCCAGCAGTCCGGGACTAGCCACCGGGGAGCTGTTTTTT. This gives the protein CASSPGLATGELFF.